This record concerns one TCR beta chain sequence. This specimen belongs to a study of blood T cell repertoires in COVID-19. Study as a whole: Samples of COVID-19 (acute and convalescent) were obtained from the United States, Italy and Spain. The analysed material was cDNA or gDNA that came from T cells, B-cell-depleted T cells, or PBMCs.

Enrollees, roughly 18 to 90 years old, lived in fewer than 25 US areas. Clinical histories supplied by participants themselves formed the basis of cohort assignment. Clones were read by immunoSEQ multiplex PCR, and TCRdb kept only the in-frame ones, dropping some. The data hold about 410,000 clones, with around 92% observed a single time. This clonotype was sampled from a woman in her thirties who had recovered from COVID-19. The sequencing input was PBMCs or T cells enriched from blood (not recorded which).

CDR3 nucleotides: TGTGCCAGCAGCTTTTCGGGACAGGGAGGCTCCGAGCAGTACTTC. Its protein is CASSFSGQGGSEQYF. The chain joins TRBV7-3 to TRBJ2-7, with 9 bases that match TRBD1. The CDR3 length is 15 residues. V trimming: 3 bases; J trimming: 6 bases; junction bases outside the gene matches: 9. Germline loops: CDR1 SGHTA, CDR2 FQGTGA.